Shown below are 22 T cell receptor beta chains from a single sample sequenced in a study of Ad26.COV2.S vaccination and SARS-CoV-2 variants. Method: immunoSEQ multiplex PCR; TCRdb's copy keeps in-frame clones and lacks some. The sample yields more than 85,000 clones, around 81% seen once. The specimen comprised peripheral blood, sampled after recovery from COVID-19. The receptors were gathered from a human donor who had recovered from COVID-19.

The table lists this clone with many counts. The chain recombines TRBV2 with TRBJ2-7; TRBD2 matches 9 bases. The length of the CDR3 is 13 residues. V was clipped by 9 bases and J by 7 bases; unmatched bases: 10. Germline V gene lookup returns CDR1 SNHLY and CDR2 FYNNEI. The CDR3 is CAREGLAGSEQYF. The DNA for the CDR3 is TGTGCCAGAGAGGGGCTAGCGGGGAGTGAGCAGTACTTC.

The chain uses TRBV19 and TRBJ2-3, with D perhaps TRBD1 or TRBD2 (5 bases each). Trimming stripped 4 bases from V and 8 bases from J, with 22 bases between. Germline CDR1 LNHDA, CDR2 SQIVND (reference sequence). The CDR3 has 16 residues. This CDR3 reads CASSRGREPGQGTQYF. The CDR3 DNA is TGTGCCAGTAGTAGAGGCAGGGAGCCTGGTCAAGGTACGCAGTATTTT.

This clone came up once. The V and J genes are TRBV6-2 or TRBV6-3 and TRBJ2-5, with 12 bases matching TRBD2. CDR1 is MNHEY and CDR2 is SVGEGT in the germline V gene. The CDR3 contains 15 residues. Trimming removed 4 bases from V and 1 base from J; junction bases left unmatched: 1. CDR3: CASSSSGGGQETQYF. The CDR3 coding sequence is TGTGCCAGCAGTTCTAGCGGGGGGGGCCAAGAGACCCAGTACTTC.

The rearrangement links TRBV5-1 to TRBJ1-6; D is unresolved. Trimming removed 2 bases from V and 8 bases from J, with 11 bases in between. The length of the CDR3 is 14 residues. The germline V gene encodes CDR1 SGHRS and CDR2 YFSETQ. The CDR3 loop is CASSLSSRYSPLHF. Here the CDR3 DNA reads TGCGCCAGCAGCTTAAGCTCTCGGTATTCACCCCTCCACTTT.

V and J are TRBV7-3 and TRBJ1-1; 7 nucleotides agree with TRBD1. The CDR3 spans 13 residues. V was clipped by 5 bases and J by 4 bases; unmatched bases: 4. Germline CDR1 is SGHTA and CDR2 is FQGTGA. CDR3 nucleotide sequence: TGTGCCAGCAGCACTCAGGGGGGCACTGAAGCTTTCTTT. Amino acids: CASSTQGGTEAFF. The whole variable domain, filled in from reference TRBV7-3 and TRBJ1-1, reads GAGVSQTPSNKVTEKGKYVELRCDPISGHTALYWYRQSLGQGPEFLIYFQGTGAADDSGLPNDRFFAVRPEGSVSTLKIQRTERGDSAVYLCASSTQGGTEAFFGQGTRLTVV.

In this sample, this clone turned up a few times. The chain has TRBV21-1 and TRBJ2-7. TRBV21-1 is tagged as a pseudogene. The CDR3 length is 19 residues. The CDR3 DNA is TGTGCCAGCAAAATGACAGCAACCACACGAACGGGGATCTCCTACGAGCAGTACTTC. This codes for CASKMTATTRTGISYEQYF.

On this clone itself: Different DNA sequences within this sample yield the same CDR3. The chain couples TRBV1 to TRBJ1-1; the D call TRBD1 from the table was never checked on the DNA. TRBV1 constitutes a pseudogene. The CDR3 totals 14 residues. CDR3 in DNA: TGCACCAGCAGCCAAGACAGTGAAAACACTGAAGCTTTCTTT. Protein product: CTSSQDSENTEAFF.

This chain links TRBV10-3 with TRBJ2-5, with D tentatively TRBD1 or TRBD2 (6 bases each). There are 14 residues in the CDR3. CDR1 ENHRY and CDR2 SYGVKD come from the germline V gene. Between the trimmed V and J ends, which lost 10 bases and 2 bases, there was a span of 17 bases. CDR3 region: CATQGRGLQETQYF. The CDR3, as DNA: TGTGCCACCCAGGGGCGCGGACTACAAGAGACCCAGTACTTC.

This clone was found a few times. V gene TRBV6-6 combines with J gene TRBJ1-5; D unclear. The CDR3 extends over 12 amino acids. V was shortened by 4 bases and J by 7 bases, with 8 bases between the two germline ends. Germline CDR1 reads MNHNY; CDR2 reads SVGAGI (reference sequence). In nucleotides, the CDR3 is TGTGCCAGCAGTTCGACGGCGCAGCCCCAGCATTTT. The encoded protein is CASSSTAQPQHF.

The chain uses TRBV2 and TRBJ1-6; the D is unclear. CDR1 is SNHLY, CDR2 FYNNEI, per germline. V was pared by 7 bases and J by 5 bases, with 15 bases between. CDR3 length: 15 residues. Here the CDR3 reads CASMSGPTNNSPLHF. As DNA, the CDR3 is TGTGCCAGCATGTCAGGACCGACAAATAATTCACCCCTCCACTTT. Together with reference TRBV2 and TRBJ1-6, the CDR3 gives the full variable domain: EPEVTQTPSHQVTQMGQEVILRCVPISNHLYFYWYRQILGQKVEFLVSFYNNEISEKSEIFDDQFSVERPDGSNFTLKIRSTKLEDSAMYFCASMSGPTNNSPLHFGNGTRLTVT.

This clone occurred a few times. The rearrangement uses TRBV30 and TRBJ1-1; perhaps TRBD1 as D (5 bases). The CDR3 consists of 13 residues. The germline V gene has CDR1 GTSNPN and CDR2 SVGIG (reference sequence). The V end was cut by 4 bases, the J end by 4 bases, with 13 bases between. This CDR3 is CAWTLGLGTEAFF. The CDR3 DNA reads TGTGCCTGGACTTTGGGGCTGGGCACTGAAGCTTTCTTT.

The V and J genes are TRBV5-1 and TRBJ2-7; the D is unclear. The germline CDR1 and CDR2 sequences are SGHRS and YFSETQ. The CDR3 is made up of 13 amino acids. Trimming cost V 4 bases and J 3 bases, with 11 bases left between them. CDR3: CASSRADNYEQYF. The CDR3 bases are TGCGCCAGCAGCCGTGCTGACAACTACGAGCAGTACTTC.

This clone was detected once. This chain joins TRBV10-3 and TRBJ1-1; D might be TRBD1 (6 bases). The ends were cut back, 0 bases at V and 5 bases at J, with 16 bases in the middle. Germline V gives CDR1 ENHRY, CDR2 SYGVKD. This CDR3 has 16 amino acids. The CDR3 spells CAISESQGGGLTEAFF. The CDR3 nucleotides are TGTGCCATCAGTGAGTCCCAGGGAGGGGGTTTGACTGAAGCTTTCTTT.

J is TRBJ2-3 and V is TRBV28, with D possibly TRBD1 on 5 matching bases. CDR3 length: 17 amino acids. Germline V CDR1 and CDR2: MDHEN, SYDVKM. Trimming took off 4 bases at V and 0 bases at J, with 17 bases between the two ends. The CDR3 here is CASSSKTVRSSTDTQYF. The CDR3 DNA reads as TGTGCCAGCAGTTCGAAGACAGTGAGATCTAGCACAGATACGCAGTATTTT.

The chain uses TRBV5-1 and TRBJ1-1; D perhaps matches TRBD1 (6 bases). In germline, CDR1 is SGHRS, CDR2 YFSETQ. V lost 2 bases, J lost 6 bases, and 8 bases lay in between. The CDR3 totals 12 residues. CDR3 coding DNA: TGCGCCAGCAGCTTTCAGGGGTCTGAAGCTTTCTTT. Its protein is CASSFQGSEAFF.

In its sample, this clone was seen a few times. V gene TRBV2 combines with J gene TRBJ2-3, with D uncertain. The CDR3 loop spans 13 amino acids. V dropped 4 bases and J dropped 1 base, with 6 bases sitting between them. Germline V gene data show CDR1 as SNHLY and CDR2 as FYNNEI. CDR3 sequence: CASSVDRTDTQYF. CDR3 in DNA: TGTGCCAGCAGTGTGGACCGCACAGATACGCAGTATTTT.

The chain employs TRBV9 and TRBJ2-3; 7 bases agree with TRBD1. The V gene end was trimmed by 4 bases and the J gene end by 6 bases; junction bases not matched to a gene: 11. The length of the CDR3 is 15 residues. Germline assignment: CDR1 SGDLS and CDR2 YYNGEE. DNA of the CDR3: TGTGCCAGCAGCATCGACCGACAGGGTAGGGATACGCAGTATTTT. As protein: CASSIDRQGRDTQYF.

The CDR3 here is CASSPTGVSGANVLTF. The CDR3 bases are TGTGCCAGCAGTCCTACAGGGGTCTCTGGGGCCAACGTCCTGACTTTC. The chain employs TRBV28 and TRBJ2-6; 7 bases are a match to TRBD1. The V segment lost 5 bases and the J segment 0 bases; nucleotides outside the gene matches: 4. The germline V gene has CDR1 MDHEN and CDR2 SYDVKM. The CDR3 is 16 amino acids.

V and J are TRBV3-1 (or the pseudogene TRBV3-2) and TRBJ1-1, with D perhaps TRBD1 (6 bases). V dropped 3 bases and J dropped 4 bases, with 12 bases sitting between them. This CDR3 has 14 amino acids. Germline V gene data show CDR1 as LGHDT and CDR2 as YNNKEL (reference sequence). CDR3 in amino acids: CASSQVQGTTEAFF. CDR3 DNA sequence: TGTGCCAGCAGCCAGGTACAGGGAACCACTGAAGCTTTCTTT.

The genes are TRBV2 and TRBJ2-7, with no clear D. The germline V and J ends were trimmed by 5 bases and 2 bases, with 13 bases remaining between them. Germline lookup yields CDR1 SNHLY and CDR2 FYNNEI. The CDR3 totals 14 residues. The CDR3 DNA reads as TGTGCCAGCAGTCGGGTAGTAACAGCCTACGAGCAGTACTTC. It specifies CASSRVVTAYEQYF.

The V gene is TRBV24-1, the J gene TRBJ1-4; no clear D. The CDR3 is 12 amino acids. Germline CDR1 reads KGHDR; CDR2 reads SFDVKD. V shed 3 bases and J shed 2 bases, with 0 bases lying between them. CDR3 DNA: TGTGCCACCAGTGATACTAATGAAAAACTGTTTTTT. Its translation is CATSDTNEKLFF.

There are a few counts of this clone. This chain joins TRBV7-2 and TRBJ1-1; tentatively, D is TRBD1 (6 bases). Trimming left V 5 bases short and J 1 base short, with 14 bases between. The CDR3 extends over 15 amino acids. Germline lookup yields CDR1 SGHTA and CDR2 FQGNSA. CDR3 DNA sequence: TGTGCCAGCAGCACAGGGCTTACCTCGAACACTGAAGCTTTCTTT. Translating gives CASSTGLTSNTEAFF.